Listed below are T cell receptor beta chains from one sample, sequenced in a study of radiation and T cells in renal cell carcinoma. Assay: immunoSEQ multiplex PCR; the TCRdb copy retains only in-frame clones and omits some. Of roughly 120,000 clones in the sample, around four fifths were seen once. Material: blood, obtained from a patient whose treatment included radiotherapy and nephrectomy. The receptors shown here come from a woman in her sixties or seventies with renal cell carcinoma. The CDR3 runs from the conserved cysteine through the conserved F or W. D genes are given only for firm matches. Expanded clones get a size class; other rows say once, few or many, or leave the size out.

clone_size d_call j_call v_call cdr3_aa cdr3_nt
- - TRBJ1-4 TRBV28 CASRFTGVNEKLFF TGTGCCAGCAGATTCACGGGTGTCAATGAAAAACTGTTTTTT
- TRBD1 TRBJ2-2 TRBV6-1 CASSGQGLTGELFF TGTGCCAGCAGTGGACAGGGGTTAACCGGGGAGCTGTTTTTT
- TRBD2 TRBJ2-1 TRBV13 CASSSRLAGDAYNEQFF TGTGCCAGCAGCTCGCGACTAGCGGGAGATGCCTACAATGAGCAGTTCTTC
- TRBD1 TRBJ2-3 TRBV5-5 CASSAGGQGVVDTQYF TGTGCCAGCAGCGCAGGGGGACAGGGGGTTGTAGATACGCAGTATTTT
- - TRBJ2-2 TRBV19 CASKGQLNTGELFF TGTGCCAGTAAAGGACAGCTCAACACCGGGGAGCTGTTTTTT
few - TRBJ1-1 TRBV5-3 CARSSALNTEAFF TGTGCCAGAAGCTCTGCTTTGAACACTGAAGCTTTCTTT
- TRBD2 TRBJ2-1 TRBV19 CASSLGLADEQFF TGTGCCAGTAGTCTGGGACTAGCGGATGAGCAGTTCTTC
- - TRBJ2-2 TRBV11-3 CASSLAPSTGELFF TGTGCCAGCAGCTTAGCCCCCAGCACCGGGGAGCTGTTTTTT
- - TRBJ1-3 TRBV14 CASSQLNSPGNTIYF TGTGCCAGCAGCCAGCTCAATTCCCCGGGAAACACCATATATTTT
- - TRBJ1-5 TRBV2 CASSENSLSNQPQHF TGTGCCAGCAGTGAAAACAGTCTTAGCAATCAGCCCCAGCATTTT
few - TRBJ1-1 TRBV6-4 CASSAGVNTEAFF TGTGCCAGCAGTGCCGGGGTGAACACTGAAGCTTTCTTT
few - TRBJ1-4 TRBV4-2 CASSQESQKLFF TGTGCCAGCAGCCAAGAATCGCAAAAACTGTTTTTT
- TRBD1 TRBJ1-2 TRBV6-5 CASSYAKFRQGGDYTF TGTGCCAGCAGTTACGCTAAATTCAGACAGGGGGGAGACTACACCTTC
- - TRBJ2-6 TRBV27 CASSSSGANVLTF TGTGCCAGCAGTTCCTCTGGGGCCAACGTCCTGACTTTC
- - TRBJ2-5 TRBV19 CAPGGETQYF TGTGCCCCCGGAGGGGAGACCCAGTACTTC
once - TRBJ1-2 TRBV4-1 CASSQTPTDSYGYTF TGCGCCAGCAGCCAAACCCCGACAGATTCCTATGGCTACACCTTC
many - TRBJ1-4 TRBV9 CASSVRPSLNEKLFF TGTGCCAGCAGCGTACGTCCGAGCCTTAATGAAAAACTGTTTTTT
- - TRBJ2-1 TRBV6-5 CASSRQDHSYNEQFF TGTGCCAGCAGTCGACAGGATCATTCATACAATGAGCAGTTCTTC
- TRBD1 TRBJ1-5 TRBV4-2 CASRRVPGQSFNQPQHF TGTGCCAGCAGACGCGTCCCGGGACAGAGTTTTAATCAGCCCCAGCATTTT
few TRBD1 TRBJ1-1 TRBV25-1 CASSGQGDTEAFF TGTGCCAGCAGTGGGCAGGGGGACACTGAAGCTTTCTTT
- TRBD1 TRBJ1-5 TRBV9 CASSDSPRTGWNQPQHF TGTGCCAGCAGCGACTCCCCCCGGACAGGGTGGAATCAGCCCCAGCATTTT
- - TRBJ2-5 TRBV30 CAWSLSLETQYF TGTGCCTGGAGCCTTTCTCTGGAGACCCAGTACTTC
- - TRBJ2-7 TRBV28 CASTTTGGGEQYF TGTGCCAGCACGACAACTGGGGGCGGCGAGCAGTACTTC
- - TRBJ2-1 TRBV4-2 CASSQITATTHEQFF TGTGCCAGCAGCCAAATAACAGCAACCACCCATGAGCAGTTCTTC
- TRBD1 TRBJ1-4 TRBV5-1 CASSLGGQDNEKLFF TGCGCCAGCAGCTTGGGGGGACAGGATAATGAAAAACTGTTTTTT
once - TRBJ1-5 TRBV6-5 CASSSLLEVGNQPQHF TGTGCCAGCAGTTCCCTTTTGGAGGTTGGCAATCAGCCCCAGCATTTT
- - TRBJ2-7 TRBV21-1 CASSKPGPSASEQYF TGTGCCAGCAGCAAACCCGGGCCCAGCGCCTCCGAGCAGTACTTC
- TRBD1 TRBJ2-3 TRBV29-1 CSIGQGADTQYF TGCAGCATCGGACAGGGGGCAGATACGCAGTATTTT
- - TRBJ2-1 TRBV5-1 CASSYGSTQGDEQFF TGCGCCAGCAGCTACGGGTCGACGCAGGGTGATGAGCAGTTCTTC
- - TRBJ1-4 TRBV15 CATSRVGGTNEKLFF TGTGCCACCAGCAGAGTCGGAGGAACTAATGAAAAACTGTTTTTT
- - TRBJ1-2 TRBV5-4 CASGYVGGRGGYGYTF TGTGCCAGCGGTTATGTCGGGGGGCGCGGTGGCTATGGCTACACCTTC
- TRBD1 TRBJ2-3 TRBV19 CASSRTGEGFTDTQYF TGTGCCAGTAGTAGGACAGGGGAAGGCTTCACAGATACGCAGTATTTT
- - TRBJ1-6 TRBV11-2 CASSGTRSAGSPLHF TGTGCCAGCAGCGGTACCAGGTCCGCGGGTTCACCCCTCCACTTT
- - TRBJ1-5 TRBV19 CASSTAGGGSNQPQHF TGTGCCAGTAGTACGGCCGGGGGGGGGAGCAATCAGCCCCAGCATTTT
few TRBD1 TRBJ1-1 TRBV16 CASTRQGAGTEAFF TGTGCCAGCACCCGACAGGGGGCTGGGACTGAAGCTTTCTTT
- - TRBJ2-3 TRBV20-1 CSAFSTDTQYF TGCAGTGCTTTCAGCACAGATACGCAGTATTTT
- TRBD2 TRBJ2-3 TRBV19 CASSIGSGRPSTDTQYF TGTGCCAGTAGTATAGGGAGCGGGAGGCCTAGCACAGATACGCAGTATTTT
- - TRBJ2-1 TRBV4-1 CASSQGYNEQFF TGCGCCAGCAGCCAAGGTTACAATGAGCAGTTCTTC
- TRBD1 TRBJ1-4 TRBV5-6 CASSFLNRGVEKLFF TGTGCCAGCAGCTTCCTAAACAGGGGAGTTGAAAAACTGTTTTTT
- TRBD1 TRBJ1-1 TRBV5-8 CASSVETGRNTEAFF TGTGCCAGCAGCGTTGAGACAGGGAGGAACACTGAAGCTTTCTTT
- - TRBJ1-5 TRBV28 CASRSGTSNQPQHF TGTGCCAGCAGGTCAGGGACTAGCAATCAGCCCCAGCATTTT
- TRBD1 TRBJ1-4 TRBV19 CASSIGGQGALEKLFF TGTGCCAGTAGTATAGGCGGACAGGGGGCTTTGGAAAAACTGTTTTTT